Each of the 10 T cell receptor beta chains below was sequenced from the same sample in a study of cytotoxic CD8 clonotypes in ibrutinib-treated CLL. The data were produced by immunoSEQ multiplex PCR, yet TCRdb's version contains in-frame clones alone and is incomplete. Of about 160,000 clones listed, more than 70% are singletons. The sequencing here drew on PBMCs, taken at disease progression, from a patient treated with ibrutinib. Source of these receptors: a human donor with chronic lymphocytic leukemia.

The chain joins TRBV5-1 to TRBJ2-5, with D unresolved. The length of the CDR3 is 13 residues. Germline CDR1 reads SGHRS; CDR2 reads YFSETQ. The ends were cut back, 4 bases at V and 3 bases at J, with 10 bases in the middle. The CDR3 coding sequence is TGCGCCAGCAGCGTCCGAACTGAAGAGACCCAGTACTTC. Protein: CASSVRTEETQYF.

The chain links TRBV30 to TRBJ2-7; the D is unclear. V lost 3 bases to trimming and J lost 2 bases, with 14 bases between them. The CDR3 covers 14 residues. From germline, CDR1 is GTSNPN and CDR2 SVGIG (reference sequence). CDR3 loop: CAWSDISGAYEQYF. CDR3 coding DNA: TGTGCCTGGAGCGACATCTCGGGCGCCTACGAGCAGTACTTC.

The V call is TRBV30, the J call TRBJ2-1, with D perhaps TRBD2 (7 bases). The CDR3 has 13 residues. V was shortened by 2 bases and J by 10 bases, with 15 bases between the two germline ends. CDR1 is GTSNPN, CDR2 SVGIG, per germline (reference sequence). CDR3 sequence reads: CAWSRGGREEQFF. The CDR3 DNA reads TGTGCCTGGAGTAGGGGGGGGAGGGAAGAGCAGTTCTTC. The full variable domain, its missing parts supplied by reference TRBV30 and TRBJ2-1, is SQTIHQWPATLVQPVGSPLSLECTVEGTSNPNLYWYRQAAGRGLQLLFYSVGIGQISSEVPQNLSASRPQDRQFILSSKKLLLSDSGFYLCAWSRGGREEQFFGPGTRLTVL.

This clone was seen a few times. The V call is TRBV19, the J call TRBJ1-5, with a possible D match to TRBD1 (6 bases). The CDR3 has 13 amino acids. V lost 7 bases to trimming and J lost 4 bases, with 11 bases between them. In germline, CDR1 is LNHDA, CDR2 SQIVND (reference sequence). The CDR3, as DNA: TGTGCCAGTACAGACAGGTTTAATCAGCCCCAGCATTTT. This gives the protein CASTDRFNQPQHF.

This CDR3 is CASRSGTSFTFPSGDTQYF. The DNA of the CDR3 is TGTGCCAGCAGATCCGGGACTAGTTTCACTTTTCCGTCTGGAGATACGCAGTATTTT. The rearrangement links TRBV27 to TRBJ2-3; 8 nucleotides agree with TRBD2. J gave up 5 bases and V 6 bases, and 22 bases lay outside the gene matches. Germline values: CDR1 MNHEY, CDR2 SMNVEV (reference sequence). The CDR3 runs to 19 residues.

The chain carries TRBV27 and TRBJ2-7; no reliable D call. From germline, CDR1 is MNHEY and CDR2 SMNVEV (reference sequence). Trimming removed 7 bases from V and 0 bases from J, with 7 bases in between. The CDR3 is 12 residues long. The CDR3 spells CASTLISYEQYF. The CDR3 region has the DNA TGTGCCAGCACCCTCATCTCCTACGAGCAGTACTTC.

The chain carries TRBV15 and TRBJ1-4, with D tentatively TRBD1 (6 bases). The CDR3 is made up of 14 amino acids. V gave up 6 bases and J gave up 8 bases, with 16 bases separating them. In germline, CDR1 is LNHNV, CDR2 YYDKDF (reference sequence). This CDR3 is CATSIFRGLEKLFF. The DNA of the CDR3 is TGTGCCACCAGTATCTTCAGGGGCCTGGAAAAACTGTTTTTT.

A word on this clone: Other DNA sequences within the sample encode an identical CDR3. This CDR3 is CASSLDRYNEQFF. The CDR3 nucleotides read TGTGCCAGCAGCTTGGACAGGTACAATGAGCAGTTCTTC. The gene calls are TRBV5-4 and TRBJ2-1; weak D call: TRBD1 (5 bases). CDR1 is SGHNT, CDR2 YYREEE, per germline (reference sequence). The ends were cut back, 0 bases at V and 4 bases at J, with 5 bases in the middle. The CDR3 has 13 residues.

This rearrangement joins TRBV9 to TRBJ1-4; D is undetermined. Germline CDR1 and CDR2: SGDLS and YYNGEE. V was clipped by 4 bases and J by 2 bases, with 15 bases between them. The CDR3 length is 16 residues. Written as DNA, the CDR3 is TGTGCCAGCAGCAGAATGGGAGGCGGGACTAATGAAAAACTGTTTTTT. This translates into CASSRMGGGTNEKLFF.

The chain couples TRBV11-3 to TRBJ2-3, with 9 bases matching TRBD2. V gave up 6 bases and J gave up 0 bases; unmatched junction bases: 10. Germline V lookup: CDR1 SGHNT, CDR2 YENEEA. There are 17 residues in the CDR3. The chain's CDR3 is CASSHRPSGTSTDTQYF. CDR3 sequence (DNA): TGTGCCAGCAGTCATAGACCTAGCGGGACTAGCACAGATACGCAGTATTTT. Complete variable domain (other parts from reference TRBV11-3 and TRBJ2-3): EAGVVQSPRYKIIEKKQPVAFWCNPISGHNTLYWYLQNLGQGPELLIRYENEEAVDDSQLPKDRFSAERLKGVDSTLKIQPAELGDSAVYLCASSHRPSGTSTDTQYFGPGTRLTVL.